The rows below give T cell receptor beta chains drawn from one sample of a study of post-analysis software for immune sequencing data. TCRdb re-called the PCR reads with MiXCR, one entry per CDR3 protein. The profile shows about 680,000 distinct CDR3 sequences, over 45% of them singletons. Material: blood. The origin of the receptors is a girl aged 2 to 9 with multiple sclerosis. Each CDR3 is given with its conserved first and last residue. Fields, in order: J gene, D gene, clone size, CDR3 length, V gene, CDR3 protein, CDR3 DNA. A D gene is named only where the DNA matches it firmly. Size tells how often a clone was seen (once, few, many) or the class of an expanded clone, and some rows leave it out.

J: TRBJ2-7; D: TRBD2; size: NA; length: 12; V: TRBV29-1; CDR3: CSVSGNSYEQYF; DNA: TGCAGCGTAAGCGGGAACTCCTACGAGCAGTACTTC
J: TRBJ1-5; D: NA; size: once; length: 13; V: TRBV6-6; CDR3: CASTTRTVQPQHF; DNA: TGTGCCAGCACTACCCGGACGGTTCAGCCCCAGCATTTT
J: TRBJ1-2; D: NA; size: NA; length: 13; V: TRBV10-3; CDR3: CAIRAWDNYGYTF; DNA: TGTGCCATCAGGGCGTGGGACAACTATGGCTACACCTTC
J: TRBJ2-3; D: TRBD2; size: few; length: 15; V: TRBV6-4; CDR3: CASSVSAGTTDTQYF; DNA: TGTGCCAGCAGTGTATCAGCGGGGACCACAGATACGCAGTATTTT
J: TRBJ1-2; D: NA; size: NA; length: 16; V: TRBV27; CDR3: CASSSSQSSYRSGYTF; DNA: TGTGCCAGCAGTTCCTCCCAGTCGTCTTACAGGAGCGGCTACACCTTC
J: TRBJ2-1; D: NA; size: NA; length: 12; V: TRBV14; CDR3: CASSDFYNEQFF; DNA: TGTGCCAGCAGCGATTTCTACAATGAGCAGTTCTTC
J: TRBJ2-5; D: NA; size: NA; length: 15; V: TRBV7-2; CDR3: CASSLLGLTQETQYF; DNA: TGTGCCAGCAGCTTATTGGGACTCACTCAAGAGACCCAGTACTTC
J: TRBJ2-7; D: TRBD1; size: NA; length: 15; V: TRBV7-9; CDR3: CASSPPGTANFEQYF; DNA: TGTGCCAGCAGCCCACCCGGGACAGCGAATTTCGAGCAGTACTTC
J: TRBJ2-5; D: NA; size: few; length: 12; V: TRBV29-1; CDR3: CSVGRSQETQYF; DNA: TGCAGCGTTGGCAGATCCCAAGAGACCCAGTACTTC
J: TRBJ2-7; D: NA; size: NA; length: 13; V: TRBV7-9; CDR3: CASSIGASYEQYF; DNA: TGTGCCAGCAGCATCGGGGCCTCCTACGAGCAGTACTTC
J: TRBJ1-2; D: NA; size: few; length: 11; V: TRBV20-1; CDR3: CSASHKGGYTF; DNA: TGCAGTGCTAGTCACAAGGGCGGCTACACCTTC
J: TRBJ2-3; D: NA; size: NA; length: 12; V: TRBV28; CDR3: CASSPSLRGQYF; DNA: TGTGCCAGCAGTCCATCTCTCCGTGGGCAGTATTTT
J: TRBJ2-1; D: NA; size: NA; length: 16; V: TRBV5-1; CDR3: CASSYGTPSSYNEQFF; DNA: TGCGCCAGCAGCTACGGGACACCTAGCTCCTACAATGAGCAGTTCTTC
J: TRBJ2-1; D: TRBD2; size: NA; length: 16; V: TRBV29-1; CDR3: CSVPLAGSAVYNEQFF; DNA: TGCAGCGTCCCCCTAGCGGGGAGCGCGGTTTACAATGAGCAGTTCTTC
J: TRBJ2-1; D: NA; size: NA; length: 14; V: TRBV19; CDR3: CASSTLGSYSEQFF; DNA: TGTGCCAGTAGTACACTAGGTTCCTACAGTGAGCAGTTCTTC
J: TRBJ2-3; D: TRBD2; size: NA; length: 17; V: TRBV5-1; CDR3: CASSLGTSGATTDTQYF; DNA: TGCGCCAGCAGCTTGGGGACTAGCGGGGCGACCACAGATACGCAGTATTTT
J: TRBJ2-7; D: NA; size: NA; length: 16; V: TRBV20-1; CDR3: CSASRGRAGTYHEQYF; DNA: TGCAGTGCATCACGCGGTCGTGCGGGAACTTACCACGAGCAGTACTTC
J: TRBJ1-5; D: NA; size: NA; length: 15; V: TRBV20-1; CDR3: CSAREGGHSNQPQHF; DNA: TGCAGTGCTAGAGAGGGAGGGCATAGCAATCAGCCCCAGCATTTT
J: TRBJ2-4; D: TRBD1; size: few; length: 16; V: TRBV20-1; CDR3: CSANPVGTADKNIQYF; DNA: TGCAGTGCTAACCCGGTGGGGACAGCAGACAAAAACATTCAGTACTTC